Listed here is a single TCR beta chain. Its specificity is not known. The PCR used 60 Vbeta and 13 Jbeta primers. Repertoires were generated with immunoSEQ multiplex PCR, while TCRdb's copy carries only in-frame clones and drops some. The data show about 150,000 clones, around 83% seen once. The germline V and J ends were trimmed by 0 bases and 3 bases, with 10 bases remaining between them. The CDR3 consists of 14 residues. Germline CDR1 SGHRS, CDR2 YFSETQ. This sample is drawn from a study of cytomegalovirus exposure and HLA in healthy donors. Overall study results and limits: Reportedly, cytomegalovirus status was diagnosed with high sensitivity and specificity. Rare sequences made up most TCRs, while some public TCRs were found in many donors.

The sequence came from a woman between 18 and 29 years old in good health and CMV-seronegative. The chain is built from TRBV5-1 and TRBJ2-7, with no clear D. Source material: PBMCs. The CDR3 is CASSLGGGHYEQYF. DNA of the CDR3: TGCGCCAGCAGCTTGGGTGGCGGCCACTACGAGCAGTACTTC.